What follows are 15 T cell receptor beta chains derived from one specimen sequenced in a study of shared clonotypes between healthy human individuals. TCRdb's table, derived via immunoSEQ multiplex PCR, lists solely in-frame clones and lacks some. The table records about 960,000 clones, 76% of them present only once. What was sequenced was memory CD4+ T cells sorted from blood. The subset denotes: CD45RA-negative fraction. These receptors all stem from a man between 18 and 29 years old in good health.

This chain links TRBV2 with TRBJ1-5, with a weak D call TRBD1 (5 bases). The CDR3 runs to 13 residues. V dropped 6 bases and J dropped 6 bases, with 12 bases sitting between them. Germline values: CDR1 SNHLY, CDR2 FYNNEI. The CDR3, as DNA: TGTGCCAGCAGCCAGGGTCTAGGTCAGCCCCAGCATTTT. It yields the protein CASSQGLGQPQHF. The complete variable domain, with remaining parts taken from reference TRBV2 and TRBJ1-5, reads EPEVTQTPSHQVTQMGQEVILRCVPISNHLYFYWYRQILGQKVEFLVSFYNNEISEKSEIFDDQFSVERPDGSNFTLKIRSTKLEDSAMYFCASSQGLGQPQHFGDGTRLSIL.

This chain connects TRBV6-6 to TRBJ2-2; D is unclear. The CDR3 covers 14 residues. V shed 8 bases and J shed 1 base, with 11 bases lying between them. CDR1 and CDR2 from the germline V gene are MNHNY and SVGAGI (reference sequence). The chain's CDR3 is CASHPGRNTGELFF. Here the CDR3 DNA reads TGTGCCAGCCACCCGGGCCGGAACACCGGGGAGCTGTTTTTT.

This clone was seen once. The DNA for the CDR3 is TGTGCCTGGACGGGGGGCCACAACACTGAAGCTTTCTTT. This codes for CAWTGGHNTEAFF. The rearrangement joins TRBV30 to TRBJ1-1; TRBD1 might be the D (6 bases). This CDR3 contains 13 residues. Trimming pared 4 bases from V and 2 bases from J, leaving 11 bases between. Germline values: CDR1 GTSNPN, CDR2 SVGIG (reference sequence).

This clone showed up just a few times. The chain has TRBV7-9 and TRBJ2-1; 9 nucleotides line up with TRBD1. Trimming took 6 bases from V and 7 from J; bases not matched to a gene: 4. The germline V gene has CDR1 SEHNR and CDR2 FQNEAQ (reference sequence). This CDR3 is 13 amino acids long. The DNA of the CDR3 is TGTGCCAGCAGTCGGACAGGGGAGAATGAGCAGTTCTTC. Residues: CASSRTGENEQFF.

The CDR3 region is CASSERNEQFF. In DNA, the CDR3 is TGTGCCAGCAGTGAGAGAAATGAGCAGTTCTTC. V usage is TRBV6-1 and J usage is TRBJ2-1, with D unresolved. This CDR3 is 11 amino acids long. Germline V gene sequence: CDR1 MNHNS, CDR2 SASEGT. With 3 bases removed from V and 7 bases from J, the gap between germline ends came to 4 bases.

A note on this clone: Other DNA variants within this sample encode the same CDR3. V is TRBV5-1 and J is TRBJ1-5, with TRBD1 as a possible D gene (6 bases). V dropped 0 bases and J dropped 2 bases, with 9 bases sitting between them. The length of the CDR3 is 15 residues. Germline loops: CDR1 SGHRS, CDR2 YFSETQ. The DNA of the CDR3 is TGCGCCAGCAGCTTGGAAGGGGGGCGCAATCAGCCCCAGCATTTT. Translation: CASSLEGGRNQPQHF. The variable domain in full, with the rest retrieved from reference TRBV5-1 and TRBJ1-5, is KAGVTQTPRYLIKTRGQQVTLSCSPISGHRSVSWYQQTPGQGLQFLFEYFSETQRNKGNFPGRFSGRQFSNSRSEMNVSTLELGDSALYLCASSLEGGRNQPQHFGDGTRLSIL.

This sequence joins TRBV27 and TRBJ2-7; possibly TRBD1 for D (6 bases). Per germline, CDR1 MNHEY and CDR2 SMNVEV (reference sequence). The CDR3 runs 14 residues. V lost 7 bases and J 3 bases, leaving 16 bases between the germline ends. CDR3 region: CASTQGGRIYEQYF. Here the CDR3 DNA reads TGTGCCAGCACCCAAGGGGGACGGATCTACGAGCAGTACTTC.

The chain combines TRBV4-2 with TRBJ2-7, with 9 positions matching TRBD1. This CDR3 is 16 amino acids long. Per the germline V gene, CDR1 is LGHNA and CDR2 is YNFKEQ. V trimming: 0 bases; J trimming: 5 bases; junction bases outside the gene matches: 8. CDR3 loop: CASSQDYTGGINEQYF. The CDR3 nucleotides read TGTGCCAGCAGCCAAGATTACACAGGGGGCATCAACGAGCAGTACTTC.

This clone rates as medium-sized. This chain uses TRBV27 with TRBJ2-2; 7 positions agree with TRBD2. The junction had 3 bases not matched to a gene; V was cut back by 4 bases and J by 4 bases. In germline, CDR1 is MNHEY, CDR2 SMNVEV (reference sequence). This CDR3 region has 14 residues. The CDR3: CASSSGGCTGELFF. In DNA, the CDR3 is TGTGCCAGCAGTTCCGGGGGGTGCACCGGGGAGCTGTTTTTT.

The chain joins TRBV4-3 to TRBJ2-7, with D perhaps assigned TRBD1 or TRBD2 (7 bases each). From germline, CDR1 is LGHNA and CDR2 YSLEER. The CDR3 contains 15 residues. V shed 1 base and J shed 2 bases, with 12 bases lying between them. For the CDR3, the DNA is TGCGCCAGCAGCCAAGGTGGGAGGGGGCCCTACGAGCAGTACTTC. Amino acid sequence: CASSQGGRGPYEQYF.

The J gene is TRBJ1-5, the V gene TRBV5-1; D possibly corresponds to TRBD1 (6 bases). V was cut by 0 bases and J by 4 bases, with 8 bases left in between. The germline V gene has CDR1 SGHRS and CDR2 YFSETQ. CDR3 length: 14 residues. In nucleotides, the CDR3 is TGCGCCAGCAGCTTGGGGGACACGAATCAGCCCCAGCATTTT. Protein sequence: CASSLGDTNQPQHF.

This clone was seen once. This chain links TRBV18 with TRBJ1-1, with D maybe TRBD1 (6 bases). CDR3 length: 15 residues. The V and J ends lost 8 bases and 4 bases respectively, with 20 bases between them. CDR1 and CDR2 from the germline V gene are KGHSH and LQKENI. CDR3 bases: TGTGCCAGCCAGCCCGCGGGGGGCGGTGTCACTGAAGCTTTCTTT. This sequence encodes CASQPAGGGVTEAFF.

The chain is built from TRBV9 and TRBJ1-2, with D perhaps TRBD1 (5 bases). V was trimmed by 0 bases and J by 6 bases, leaving 18 bases between them. Germline values: CDR1 SGDLS, CDR2 YYNGEE. The CDR3 extends over 16 amino acids. The CDR3 here is CASSVVSTEINHGYTF. Here the CDR3 DNA reads TGTGCCAGCAGCGTAGTGTCGACAGAAATAAATCATGGCTACACCTTC. Full variable domain (missing parts from reference TRBV9 and TRBJ1-2): DSGVTQTPKHLITATGQRVTLRCSPRSGDLSVYWYQQSLDQGLQFLIQYYNGEERAKGNILERFSAQQFPDLHSELNLSSLELGDSALYFCASSVVSTEINHGYTFGSGTRLTVV.

This chain's CDR3 is CASSPNPDSYEQYF. CDR3 bases: TGTGCCAGTAGCCCGAACCCGGACAGTTACGAGCAGTACTTC. This chain uses TRBV19 with TRBJ2-7; maybe TRBD1 (6 bases). Trimming cost V 6 bases and J 4 bases, with 16 bases left between them. This CDR3 is 14 amino acids long. Germline loops: CDR1 LNHDA, CDR2 SQIVND (reference sequence).

The V call is TRBV5-1, the J call TRBJ2-3, with 9 bases that match TRBD2. Germline trimming cut 1 base from V and 5 bases from J; bases unmatched to any gene: 8. CDR1 and CDR2 from the germline V gene are SGHRS and YFSETQ. The CDR3 has 16 amino acids. CDR3 region: CASSLYGLSGGDTQYF. Here the CDR3 DNA reads TGCGCCAGCAGCTTGTACGGACTTAGCGGGGGAGATACGCAGTATTTT.